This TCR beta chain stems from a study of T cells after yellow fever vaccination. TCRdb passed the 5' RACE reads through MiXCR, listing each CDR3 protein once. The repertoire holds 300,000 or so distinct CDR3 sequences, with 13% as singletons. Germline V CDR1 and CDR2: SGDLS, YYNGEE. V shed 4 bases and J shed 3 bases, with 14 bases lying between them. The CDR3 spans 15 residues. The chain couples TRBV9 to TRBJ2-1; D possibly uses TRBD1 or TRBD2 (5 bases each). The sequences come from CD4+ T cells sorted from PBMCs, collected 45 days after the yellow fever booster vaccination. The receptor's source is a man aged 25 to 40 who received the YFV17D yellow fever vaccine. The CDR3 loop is CASSRTSGGYNEQFF. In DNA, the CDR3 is TGTGCCAGCAGCCGAACTAGTGGGGGCTACAATGAGCAGTTCTTC.